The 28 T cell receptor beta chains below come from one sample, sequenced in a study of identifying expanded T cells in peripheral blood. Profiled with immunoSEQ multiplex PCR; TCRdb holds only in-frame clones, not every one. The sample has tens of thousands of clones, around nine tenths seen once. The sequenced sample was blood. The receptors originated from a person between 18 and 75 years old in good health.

The CDR3 DNA follows: TGTGCCAGCAGGGGGACAGGCTTGGCCGGGGAGCTGTTTTTT. Translating gives CASRGTGLAGELFF. This chain connects TRBV6-6 to TRBJ2-2; 8 positions match TRBD1. Germline V gene data show CDR1 as MNHNY and CDR2 as SVGAGI (reference sequence). Trimming removed 6 bases from V and 6 bases from J; junction bases left unmatched: 6. This CDR3 is built from 14 residues.

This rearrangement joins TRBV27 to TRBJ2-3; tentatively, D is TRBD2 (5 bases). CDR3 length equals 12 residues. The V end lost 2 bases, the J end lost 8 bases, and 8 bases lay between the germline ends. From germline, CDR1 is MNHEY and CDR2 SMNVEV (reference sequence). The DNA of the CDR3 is TGTGCCAGCAGTTTAAGGGCGGGTACGCAGTATTTT. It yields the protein CASSLRAGTQYF.

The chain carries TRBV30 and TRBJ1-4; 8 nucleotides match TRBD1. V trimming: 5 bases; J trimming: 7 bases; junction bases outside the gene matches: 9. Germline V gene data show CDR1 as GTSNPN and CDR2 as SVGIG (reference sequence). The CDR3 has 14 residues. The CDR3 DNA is TGTGCCTGGGCTACAGGGGGATCGAGTGAAAAACTGTTTTTT. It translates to CAWATGGSSEKLFF.

As DNA, the CDR3 is TGTGCCAGCACCGAGACCGGGACATGGGATTCACCCCTCCACTTT. It encodes CASTETGTWDSPLHF. This chain joins TRBV6-5 and TRBJ1-6, with a tentative D call TRBD1 (6 bases). This CDR3 comprises 15 residues. Looked up from germline, CDR1 is MNHEY and CDR2 is SVGAGI. Trimming removed 7 bases from V and 8 bases from J, with 18 bases in between.

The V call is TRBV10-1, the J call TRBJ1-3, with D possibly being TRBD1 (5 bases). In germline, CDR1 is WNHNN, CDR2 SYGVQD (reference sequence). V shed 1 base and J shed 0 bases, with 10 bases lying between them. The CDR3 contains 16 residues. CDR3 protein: CASSEFAGTSGNTIYF. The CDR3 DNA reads TGCGCCAGCAGTGAGTTTGCGGGGACCTCTGGAAACACCATATATTTT.

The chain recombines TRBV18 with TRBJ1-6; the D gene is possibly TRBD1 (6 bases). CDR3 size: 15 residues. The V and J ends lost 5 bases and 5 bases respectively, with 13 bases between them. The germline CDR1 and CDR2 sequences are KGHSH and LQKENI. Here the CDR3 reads CASSVATGNNSPLHF. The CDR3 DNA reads TGTGCCAGCTCAGTAGCCACAGGGAATAATTCACCCCTCCACTTT.

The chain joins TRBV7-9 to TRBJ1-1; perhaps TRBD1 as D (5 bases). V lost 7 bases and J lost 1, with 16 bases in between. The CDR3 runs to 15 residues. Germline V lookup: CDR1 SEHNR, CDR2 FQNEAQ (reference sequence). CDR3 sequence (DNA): TGTGCCAGCAAATCTCAGGGTAACTCGAACACTGAAGCTTTCTTT. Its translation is CASKSQGNSNTEAFF. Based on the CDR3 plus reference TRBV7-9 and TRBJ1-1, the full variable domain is DTGVSQNPRHKITKRGQNVTFRCDPISEHNRLYWYRQTLGQGPEFLTYFQNEAQLEKSRLLSDRFSAERPKGSFSTLEIQRTEQGDSAMYLCASKSQGNSNTEAFFGQGTRLTVV.

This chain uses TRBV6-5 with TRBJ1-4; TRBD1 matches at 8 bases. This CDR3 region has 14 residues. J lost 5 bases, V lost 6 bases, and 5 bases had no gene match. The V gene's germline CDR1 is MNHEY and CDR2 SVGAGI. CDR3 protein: CASSHRGLNEKLFF. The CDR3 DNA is TGTGCCAGCAGCCACAGGGGGTTGAATGAAAAACTGTTTTTT.

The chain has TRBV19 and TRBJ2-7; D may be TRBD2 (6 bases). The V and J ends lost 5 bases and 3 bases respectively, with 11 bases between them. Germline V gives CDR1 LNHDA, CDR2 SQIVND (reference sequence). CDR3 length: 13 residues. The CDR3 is CASSPLGGYEQYF. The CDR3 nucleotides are TGTGCCAGTAGTCCCCTGGGGGGCTACGAGCAGTACTTC.

The CDR3 sequence is CASSVDITGNTIYF. Written as DNA, the CDR3 is TGTGCCAGCAGCGTCGACATAACTGGAAACACCATATATTTT. The rearrangement joins TRBV7-2 to TRBJ1-3; D unresolved. The CDR3 loop spans 14 amino acids. Trimming took off 5 bases at V and 2 bases at J, with 10 bases between the two ends. Germline CDR1 is SGHTA and CDR2 is FQGNSA. The full variable domain, rest sourced from reference TRBV7-2 and TRBJ1-3, is GAGVSQSPSNKVTEKGKDVELRCDPISGHTALYWYRQSLGQGLEFLIYFQGNSAPDKSGLPSDRFSAERTGGSVSTLTIQRTQQEDSAVYLCASSVDITGNTIYFGEGSWLTVV.

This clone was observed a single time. The CDR3 spells CASSSYRVGYSPLHF. For the CDR3, the DNA is TGTGCCAGCAGCTCGTACAGGGTCGGATATTCACCCCTCCACTTT. The chain uses TRBV11-2 and TRBJ1-6; tentative D call: TRBD1 (6 bases). V was trimmed by 4 bases and J by 8 bases, leaving 15 bases between them. The CDR3 is 15 amino acids. Germline V CDR1 and CDR2: SGHAT, FQNNGV.

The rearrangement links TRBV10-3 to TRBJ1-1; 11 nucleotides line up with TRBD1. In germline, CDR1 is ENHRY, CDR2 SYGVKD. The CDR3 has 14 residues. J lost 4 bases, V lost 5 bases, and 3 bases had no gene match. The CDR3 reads CAISLGQGGTEAFF. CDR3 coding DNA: TGTGCCATCAGTTTGGGACAGGGGGGCACTGAAGCTTTCTTT.

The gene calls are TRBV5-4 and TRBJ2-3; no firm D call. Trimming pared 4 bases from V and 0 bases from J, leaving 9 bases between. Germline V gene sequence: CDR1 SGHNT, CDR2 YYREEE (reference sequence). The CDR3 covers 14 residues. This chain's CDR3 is CASSREFSTDTQYF. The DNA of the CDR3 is TGTGCCAGCAGCCGCGAATTTAGCACAGATACGCAGTATTTT.

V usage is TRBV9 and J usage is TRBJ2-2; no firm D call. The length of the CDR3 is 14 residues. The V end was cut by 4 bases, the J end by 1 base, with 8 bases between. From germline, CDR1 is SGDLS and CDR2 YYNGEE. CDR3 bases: TGTGCCAGCAGCTCTAGGTGGAACACCGGGGAGCTGTTTTTT. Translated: CASSSRWNTGELFF.

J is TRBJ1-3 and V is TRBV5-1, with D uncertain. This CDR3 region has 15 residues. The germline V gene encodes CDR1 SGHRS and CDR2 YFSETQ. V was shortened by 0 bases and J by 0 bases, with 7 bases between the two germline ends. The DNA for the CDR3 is TGCGCCAGCAGCTTGGGGGGTTACTCTGGAAACACCATATATTTT. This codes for CASSLGGYSGNTIYF.

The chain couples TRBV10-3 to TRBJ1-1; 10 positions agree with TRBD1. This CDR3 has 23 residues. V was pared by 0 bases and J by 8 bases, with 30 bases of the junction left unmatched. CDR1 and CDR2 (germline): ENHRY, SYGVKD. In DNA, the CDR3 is TGTGCCATCAGTGAGTCGACGACGTCGGGGACAGGGGTAATGGCCCGGGACCGGGGAGAAGCTTTCTTT. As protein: CAISESTTSGTGVMARDRGEAFF.

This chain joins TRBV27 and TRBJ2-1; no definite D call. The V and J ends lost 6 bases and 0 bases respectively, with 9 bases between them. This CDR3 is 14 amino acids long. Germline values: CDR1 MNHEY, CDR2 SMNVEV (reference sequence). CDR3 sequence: CASSPSASYNEQFF. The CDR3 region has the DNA TGTGCCAGCAGCCCCTCGGCCTCCTACAATGAGCAGTTCTTC.

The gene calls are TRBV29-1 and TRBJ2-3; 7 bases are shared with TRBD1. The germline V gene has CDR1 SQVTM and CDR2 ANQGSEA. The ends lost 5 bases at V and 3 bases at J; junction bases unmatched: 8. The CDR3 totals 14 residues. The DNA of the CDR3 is TGCAGCGTTAAAGGGGGCGTCGGTACAGATACGCAGTATTTT. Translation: CSVKGGVGTDTQYF.

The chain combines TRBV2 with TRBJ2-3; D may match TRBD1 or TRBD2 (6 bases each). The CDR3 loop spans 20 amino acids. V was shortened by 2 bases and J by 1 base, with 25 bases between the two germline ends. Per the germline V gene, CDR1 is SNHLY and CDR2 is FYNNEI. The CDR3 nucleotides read TGTGCCAGCAGTGAACAAAGACTCTGGGGGGCGGAATGGGGCACAGATACGCAGTATTTT. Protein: CASSEQRLWGAEWGTDTQYF.

CDR3 residues: CASSPRRAVGGYTF. For the CDR3, the DNA is TGTGCCAGCAGTCCCCGCAGGGCGGTAGGTGGCTACACCTTC. V is TRBV7-2 and J is TRBJ1-2, with a tentative D call TRBD1 (5 bases). From germline, CDR1 is SGHTA and CDR2 FQGNSA. CDR3 length: 14 amino acids. The V end lost 6 bases, the J end lost 7 bases, and 18 bases lay between the germline ends.

The CDR3 loop reads CASSDRDRRNHF. DNA of the CDR3: TGTGCCAGCAGTGATAGAGACAGGCGAAATCATTTT. This rearrangement joins TRBV2 to TRBJ1-5, with a weak D call TRBD1 (6 bases). Trimming removed 3 bases from V and 16 bases from J, with 16 bases in between. There are 12 residues in the CDR3. The germline CDR1 and CDR2 sequences are SNHLY and FYNNEI.

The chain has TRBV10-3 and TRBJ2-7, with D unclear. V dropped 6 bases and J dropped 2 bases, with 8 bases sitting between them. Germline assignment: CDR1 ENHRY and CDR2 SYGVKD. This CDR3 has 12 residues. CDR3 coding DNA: TGTGCCATCAGATCGACGGCCTACGAGCAGTACTTC. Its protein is CAIRSTAYEQYF.

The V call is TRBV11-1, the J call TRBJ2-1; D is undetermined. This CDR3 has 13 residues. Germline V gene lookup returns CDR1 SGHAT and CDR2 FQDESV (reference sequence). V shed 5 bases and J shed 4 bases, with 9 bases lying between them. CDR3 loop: CASSDPLYNEQFF. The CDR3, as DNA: TGTGCCAGCAGCGACCCCCTTTACAATGAGCAGTTCTTC.

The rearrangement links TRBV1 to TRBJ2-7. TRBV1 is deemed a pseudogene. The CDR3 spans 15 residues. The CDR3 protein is CTSCHPGASTYEQYF. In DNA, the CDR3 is TGCACCAGCTGCCATCCCGGGGCTTCCACCTACGAGCAGTACTTC.

CDR3 protein: CASSRLGNSNQPQHF. CDR3 DNA sequence: TGTGCCAGCAGCCGACTGGGAAATAGCAATCAGCCCCAGCATTTT. The chain has TRBV6-6 and TRBJ1-5, with unresolved D. CDR1 and CDR2 from the germline V gene are MNHNY and SVGAGI (reference sequence). V was shortened by 6 bases and J by 0 bases, with 12 bases between the two germline ends. The CDR3 sequence is 15 residues long.

CDR3 protein: CASRREMDGTEAFF. The CDR3 DNA sequence: TGTGCCAGCAGGCGGGAAATGGATGGAACTGAAGCTTTCTTT. The chain combines TRBV6-5 with TRBJ1-1; D not certain. The CDR3 loop spans 14 amino acids. Trimming took off 6 bases at V and 5 bases at J, with 16 bases between the two ends. The germline V gene encodes CDR1 MNHEY and CDR2 SVGAGI.

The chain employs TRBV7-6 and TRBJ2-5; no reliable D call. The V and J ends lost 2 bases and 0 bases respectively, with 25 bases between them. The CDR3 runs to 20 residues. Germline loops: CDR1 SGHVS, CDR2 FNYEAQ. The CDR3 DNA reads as TGTGCCAGCAGCTTAATACCAATCACTCGAACTAACTCGTACCAAGAGACCCAGTACTTC. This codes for CASSLIPITRTNSYQETQYF.

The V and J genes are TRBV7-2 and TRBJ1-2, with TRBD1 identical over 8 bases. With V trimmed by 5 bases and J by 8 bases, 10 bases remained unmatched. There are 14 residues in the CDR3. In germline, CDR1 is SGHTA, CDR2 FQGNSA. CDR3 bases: TGTGCCAGCAGCGATGGGCAGGGGGCCGTCGGCTACACCTTC. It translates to CASSDGQGAVGYTF. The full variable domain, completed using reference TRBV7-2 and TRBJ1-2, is GAGVSQSPSNKVTEKGKDVELRCDPISGHTALYWYRQSLGQGLEFLIYFQGNSAPDKSGLPSDRFSAERTGGSVSTLTIQRTQQEDSAVYLCASSDGQGAVGYTFGSGTRLTVV.